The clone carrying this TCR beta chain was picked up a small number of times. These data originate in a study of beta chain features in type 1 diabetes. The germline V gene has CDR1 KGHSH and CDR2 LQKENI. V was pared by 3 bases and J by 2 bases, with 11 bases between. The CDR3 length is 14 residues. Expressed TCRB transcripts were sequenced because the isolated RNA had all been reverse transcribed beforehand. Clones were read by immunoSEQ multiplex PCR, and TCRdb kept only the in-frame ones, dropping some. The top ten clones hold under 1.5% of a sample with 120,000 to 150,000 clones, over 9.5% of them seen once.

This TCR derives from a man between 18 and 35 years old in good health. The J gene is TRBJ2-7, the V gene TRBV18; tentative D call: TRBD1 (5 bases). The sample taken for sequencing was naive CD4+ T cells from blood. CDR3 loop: CASSPNTGPYEQYF. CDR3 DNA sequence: TGTGCCAGCTCACCGAATACAGGACCCTACGAGCAGTACTTC.